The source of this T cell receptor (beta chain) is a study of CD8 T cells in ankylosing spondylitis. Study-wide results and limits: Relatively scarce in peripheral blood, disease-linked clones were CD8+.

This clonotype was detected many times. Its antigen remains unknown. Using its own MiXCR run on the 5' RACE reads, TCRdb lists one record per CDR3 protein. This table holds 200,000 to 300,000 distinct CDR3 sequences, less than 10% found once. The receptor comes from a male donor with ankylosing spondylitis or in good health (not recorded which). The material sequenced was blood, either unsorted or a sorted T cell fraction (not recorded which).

The CDR3 protein is CASSLAGGANYGYTF. The DNA of the CDR3 is TGTGCCAGCAGCTTAGCAGGGGGCGCTAACTATGGCTACACCTTC. The chain links TRBV7-2 to TRBJ1-2; the match to TRBD1 covers 7 bases. CDR3 length: 15 amino acids. V trimming: 0 bases; J trimming: 0 bases; junction bases outside the gene matches: 1. The germline gives CDR1 SGHTA, CDR2 FQGNSA.